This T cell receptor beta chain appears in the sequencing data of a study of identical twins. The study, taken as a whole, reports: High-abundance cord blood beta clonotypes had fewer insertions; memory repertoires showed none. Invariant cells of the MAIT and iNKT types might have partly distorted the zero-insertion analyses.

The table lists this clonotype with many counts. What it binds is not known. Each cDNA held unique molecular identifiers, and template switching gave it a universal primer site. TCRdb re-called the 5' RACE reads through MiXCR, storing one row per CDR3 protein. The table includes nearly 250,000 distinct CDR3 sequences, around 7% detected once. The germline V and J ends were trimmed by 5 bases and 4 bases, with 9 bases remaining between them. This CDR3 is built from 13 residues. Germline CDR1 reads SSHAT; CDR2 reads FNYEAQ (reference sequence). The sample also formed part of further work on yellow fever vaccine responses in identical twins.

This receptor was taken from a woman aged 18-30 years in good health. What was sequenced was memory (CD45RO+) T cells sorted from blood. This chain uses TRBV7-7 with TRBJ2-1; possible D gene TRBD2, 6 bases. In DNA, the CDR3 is TGTGCCAGCAGCCCAGGGAGGTACAATGAGCAGTTCTTC. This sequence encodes CASSPGRYNEQFF.